This TCR beta chain was captured by sequencing in a study of cytomegalovirus exposure and HLA in healthy donors. Study findings and constraints: Data from an earlier analysis indicated that most TCR beta V segments were productive either about 87% or about 30% of the time.

The CDR3 sequence is 14 residues long. V was trimmed by 4 bases and J by 2 bases, leaving 10 bases between them. Germline values: CDR1 KGHSH, CDR2 LQKENI. About this clone: Antigen specificity is unknown.

Sampled while nominally healthy, donors likely had unrecorded immune exposures. The PCR used 60 Vbeta and 13 Jbeta primers. Generated by immunoSEQ multiplex PCR, the TCRdb table keeps only in-frame clones and is missing some. Here the sample table reports 200,000 to 250,000 clones. Sequenced sample: PBMCs. The rearrangement joins TRBV18 to TRBJ2-3; possibly TRBD2 for D (5 bases). The TCR originated in a girl aged 2-10 years in good health and CMV-seropositive. CDR3 amino acids: CASSLAPDTDTQYF. Here the CDR3 DNA reads TGTGCCAGCTCACTAGCGCCCGACACAGATACGCAGTATTTT.